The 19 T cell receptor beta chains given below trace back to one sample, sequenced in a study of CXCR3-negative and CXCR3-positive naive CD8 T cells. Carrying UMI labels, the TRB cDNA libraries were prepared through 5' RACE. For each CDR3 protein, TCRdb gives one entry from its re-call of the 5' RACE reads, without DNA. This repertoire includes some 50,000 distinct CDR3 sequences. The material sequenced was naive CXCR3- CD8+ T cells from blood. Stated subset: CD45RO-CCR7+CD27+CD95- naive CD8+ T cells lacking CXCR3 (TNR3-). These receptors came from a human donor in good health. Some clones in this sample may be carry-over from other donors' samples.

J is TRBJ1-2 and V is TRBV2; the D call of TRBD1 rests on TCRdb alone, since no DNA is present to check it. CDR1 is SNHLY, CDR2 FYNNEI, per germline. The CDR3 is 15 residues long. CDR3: CASNFMGGQDYGYTF.

The CDR3 here is CSANGLEDTQYF. The genes are TRBV20-1 and TRBJ2-3. The CDR3 spans 12 residues. Germline CDR1 is DFQATT and CDR2 is SNEGSKA (reference sequence).

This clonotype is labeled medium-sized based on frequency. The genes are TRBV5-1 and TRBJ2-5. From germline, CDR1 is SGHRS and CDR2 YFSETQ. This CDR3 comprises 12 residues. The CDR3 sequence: CASSLAGETQYF.

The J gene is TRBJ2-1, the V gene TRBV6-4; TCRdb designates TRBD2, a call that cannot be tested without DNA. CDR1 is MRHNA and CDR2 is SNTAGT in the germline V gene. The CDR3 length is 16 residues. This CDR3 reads CASRATSGGDYNEQFF.

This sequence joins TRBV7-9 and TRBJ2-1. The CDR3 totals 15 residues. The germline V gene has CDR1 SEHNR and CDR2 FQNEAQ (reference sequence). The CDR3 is CASSSVAHSYNEQFF.

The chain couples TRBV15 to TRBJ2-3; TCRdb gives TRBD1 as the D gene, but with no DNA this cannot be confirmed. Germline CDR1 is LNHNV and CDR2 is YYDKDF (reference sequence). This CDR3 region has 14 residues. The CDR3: CATSPQGSTDTQYF.

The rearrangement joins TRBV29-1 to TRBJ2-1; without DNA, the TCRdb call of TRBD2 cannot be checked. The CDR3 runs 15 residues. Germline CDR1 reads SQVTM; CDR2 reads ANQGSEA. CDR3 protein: CSVEASGSSYNEQFF.

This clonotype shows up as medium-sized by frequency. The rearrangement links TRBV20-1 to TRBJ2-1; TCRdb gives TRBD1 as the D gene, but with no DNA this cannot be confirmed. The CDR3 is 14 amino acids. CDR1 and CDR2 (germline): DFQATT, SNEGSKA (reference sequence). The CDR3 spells CSAPREGDYNEQFF.

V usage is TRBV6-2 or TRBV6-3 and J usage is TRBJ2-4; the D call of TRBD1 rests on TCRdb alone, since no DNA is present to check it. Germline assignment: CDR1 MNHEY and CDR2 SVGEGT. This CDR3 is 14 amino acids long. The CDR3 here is CASSYPASSDIQYF.

The CDR3 here is CASSFDSSADTQYF. This chain uses TRBV28 with TRBJ2-3; TCRdb's D gene call, TRBD1, goes unchecked for lack of DNA. In germline, CDR1 is MDHEN, CDR2 SYDVKM. The CDR3 length is 14 residues.

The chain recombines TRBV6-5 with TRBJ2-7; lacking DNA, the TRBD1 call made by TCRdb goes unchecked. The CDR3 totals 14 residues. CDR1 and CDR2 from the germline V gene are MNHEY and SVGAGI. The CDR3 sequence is CASRSAGEVGEQYF.

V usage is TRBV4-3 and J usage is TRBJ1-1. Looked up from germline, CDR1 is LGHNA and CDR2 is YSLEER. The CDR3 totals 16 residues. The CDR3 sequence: CASSLIYGRGGSEAFF.

Here the CDR3 reads CASSTEGHYWEQYF. V is TRBV28 and J is TRBJ2-7; the D call of TRBD1 rests on TCRdb alone, since no DNA is present to check it. The CDR3 has 14 residues. Germline values: CDR1 MDHEN, CDR2 SYDVKM.

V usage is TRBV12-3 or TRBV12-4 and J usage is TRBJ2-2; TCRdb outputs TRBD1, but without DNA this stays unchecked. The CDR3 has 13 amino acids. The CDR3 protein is CASSFGGTGELFF.

The chain's CDR3 is CASSLAQGNTEAFF. The chain carries TRBV7-9 and TRBJ1-1; the D call from TCRdb, TRBD1, cannot be confirmed without DNA. This CDR3 is built from 14 residues. CDR1 SEHNR and CDR2 FQNEAQ come from the germline V gene (reference sequence).

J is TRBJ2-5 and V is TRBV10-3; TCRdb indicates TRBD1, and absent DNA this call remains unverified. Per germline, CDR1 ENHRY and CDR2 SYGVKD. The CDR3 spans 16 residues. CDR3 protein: CAISESWTGEQETQYF.

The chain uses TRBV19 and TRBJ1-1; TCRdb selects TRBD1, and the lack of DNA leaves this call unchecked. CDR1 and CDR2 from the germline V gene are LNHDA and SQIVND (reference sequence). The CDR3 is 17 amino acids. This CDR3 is CASIQGGPGTENTEAFF.

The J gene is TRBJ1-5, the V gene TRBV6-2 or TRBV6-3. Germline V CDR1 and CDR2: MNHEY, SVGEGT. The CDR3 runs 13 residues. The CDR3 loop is CASSSSSNQPQHF.

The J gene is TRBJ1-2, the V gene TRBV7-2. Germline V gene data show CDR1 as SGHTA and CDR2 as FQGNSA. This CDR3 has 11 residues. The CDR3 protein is CASSASYGYTF. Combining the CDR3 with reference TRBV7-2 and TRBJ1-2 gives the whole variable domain GAGVSQSPSNKVTEKGKDVELRCDPISGHTALYWYRQSLGQGLEFLIYFQGNSAPDKSGLPSDRFSAERTGGSVSTLTIQRTQQEDSAVYLCASSASYGYTFGSGTRLTVV.